This TCR beta chain was identified in a study of CD8 T cells in ankylosing spondylitis. CDR3 length: 13 amino acids. Germline CDR1 and CDR2: SGHVS and FQNEAQ. Trimming took off 5 bases at V and 4 bases at J, with 11 bases between the two ends. Libraries of TCR beta came from quantitative 5'-RACE with molecular barcodes. TCRdb ran MiXCR on the 5' RACE reads and lists one entry per CDR3 protein. The data contain roughly 150,000 distinct CDR3 sequences, around a tenth of them singletons. Sequenced input: blood, either unsorted or a sorted T cell fraction (not recorded which). The V gene is TRBV7-8, the J gene TRBJ2-5; either TRBD1 or TRBD2 may fit D (5 bases each). This clonotype was sampled from a female donor with ankylosing spondylitis or in good health (not recorded which). CDR3 nucleotides: TGTGCCAGCAGCGCCGGGGACGCAGAGACCCAGTACTTC. Amino acids: CASSAGDAETQYF. Supplemented by reference TRBV7-8 and TRBJ2-5, the full variable domain reads GAGVSQSPRYKVAKRGQDVALRCDPISGHVSLFWYQQALGQGPEFLTYFQNEAQLDKSGLPSDRFFAERPEGSVSTLKIQRTQQEDSAVYLCASSAGDAETQYFGPGTRLLVL.